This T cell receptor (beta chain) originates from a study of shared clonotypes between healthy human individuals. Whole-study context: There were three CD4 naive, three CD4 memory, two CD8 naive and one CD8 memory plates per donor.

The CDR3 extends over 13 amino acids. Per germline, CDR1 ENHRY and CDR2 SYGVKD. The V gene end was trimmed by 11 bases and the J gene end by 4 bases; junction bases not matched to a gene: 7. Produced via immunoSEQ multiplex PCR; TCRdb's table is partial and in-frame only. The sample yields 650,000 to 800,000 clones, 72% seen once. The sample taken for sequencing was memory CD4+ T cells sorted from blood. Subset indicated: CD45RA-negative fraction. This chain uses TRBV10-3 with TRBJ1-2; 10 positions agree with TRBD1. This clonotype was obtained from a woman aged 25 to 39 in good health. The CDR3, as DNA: TGTGCCGTCTCGGGACAGGGGATCTATGGCTACACCTTC. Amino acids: CAVSGQGIYGYTF.